The source of this TCR beta chain is a study of CD8 T cells in ankylosing spondylitis. Points from the study as a whole: Disease-linked clones bore a CD8+ phenotype and were relatively rare in peripheral blood. About 8 highly homologous variants formed a TCR beta motif that appeared characteristic of ankylosing spondylitis blood.

Germline assignment: CDR1 LGHNT and CDR2 FRNRAP. The CDR3 extends over 15 amino acids. The V and J ends lost 1 base and 5 bases, in that order; junction bases with no gene match: 4. The TCR beta libraries were generated through quantitative 5'-RACE incorporating molecular barcodes. TCRdb fed the 5' RACE reads into MiXCR, producing one record per CDR3 protein. The table lists some 240,000 distinct CDR3 sequences, around 7.9% of them singletons. Ten or more counts support this clonotype. What it binds is unknown. The J gene is TRBJ1-5, the V gene TRBV12-5, with 8 bases that match TRBD1. The material sequenced was blood, either unsorted or a sorted T cell fraction (not recorded which). The clonotype comes from a male donor with ankylosing spondylitis. The DNA of the CDR3 is TGTGCTAGTGGTTTGGGGACAGGGAGCGATCAGCCCCAGCATTTT. This gives the protein CASGLGTGSDQPQHF.